Listed below are T cell receptor beta chains from one sample, sequenced in a study of T cell responses to AZD1222 COVID-19 vaccine. Libraries were prepared by immunoSEQ multiplex PCR; TCRdb keeps only in-frame clonotypes and omits some of them. The sample holds around 140,000 clones, 85% to 95% seen once. The starting material was peripheral blood, obtained on day 0 of AZD1222 vaccination. These receptors were collected from an adult in good health. CDR3s include the opening cysteine and the closing phenylalanine or tryptophan. A D gene is named only where the DNA matches it firmly. Rows give clone size only sometimes, using once, few, many, or a class for an expanded clone.

d_gene | j_gene | v_gene | abundance | CDR3nt | CDR3aa
- | TRBJ2-5 | TRBV21-1 | - | TGTGCCAGCAGCAAAGAGGGGCTCAGGGGAGGGATAGACGAGACCCAGTACTTC | CASSKEGLRGGIDETQYF
TRBD2 | TRBJ2-3 | TRBV6-2/TRBV6-3 | - | TGTGCCAGCAGTTCCTGGACTAGCACCCCTTCAGGCACAGATACGCAGTATTTT | CASSSWTSTPSGTDTQYF
- | TRBJ2-6 | TRBV7-2 | - | TGTGCCAGCAGCTTAGGACCGAACTCTGGGGCCAACGTCCTGACTTTC | CASSLGPNSGANVLTF
TRBD1 | TRBJ1-5 | TRBV2 | - | TGTGCCAGCAGGGGGACAGGGTATGATCAGCCCCAGCATTTT | CASRGTGYDQPQHF
- | TRBJ1-1 | TRBV19 | - | TGTGCCAGTAGTACCGTCAGGGGGAACACTGAAGCTTTCTTT | CASSTVRGNTEAFF
- | TRBJ1-6 | TRBV27 | - | TGTGCCAGCAGAATTCCCGGGATTGATAATTCACCCCTCCACTTT | CASRIPGIDNSPLHF
TRBD1 | TRBJ2-5 | TRBV3-1/TRBV3-2 | - | TGTGCCAGCAGCGTTAGGGGGCTTAGGACGGAGACCCAGTACTTC | CASSVRGLRTETQYF
- | TRBJ2-1 | TRBV3-1/TRBV3-2 | - | TGTGCCAGCAGCCAAATTGGTTTGTTGGACAATGAGCAGTTCTTC | CASSQIGLLDNEQFF
- | TRBJ1-1 | TRBV7-2 | - | TGTGCCAGCAGCCCGCCGGGAGGGGGGAACACTGAAGCTTTCTTT | CASSPPGGGNTEAFF
- | TRBJ1-2 | TRBV5-8 | - | TGTGCCAGCAGCTTCACGTCGGAAGGAGGTGGCTACACCTTC | CASSFTSEGGGYTF
TRBD2 | TRBJ2-7 | TRBV19 | - | TGTGCCAGTAGGCCTAGCGGGAGTGATGGCGAGCAGTACTTC | CASRPSGSDGEQYF
- | TRBJ1-6 | TRBV7-9 | - | TGTGCCAGCAGCTTAGATACAGGGTTGAGTTCACCCCTCCACTTT | CASSLDTGLSSPLHF
- | TRBJ1-1 | TRBV12-5 | - | TGTGCTAGTACCCCACGTGGGGGGGCATGGAACACTGAAGCTTTCTTT | CASTPRGGAWNTEAFF
- | TRBJ2-5 | TRBV2 | - | TGTGCCAGCAACGATCGGGGCCAGGAGACCCAGTACTTC | CASNDRGQETQYF
- | TRBJ2-2 | TRBV7-9 | - | TGTGCCAGCAGCTTTGGACGGCCTGTCACCGGGGAGCTGTTTTTT | CASSFGRPVTGELFF
- | TRBJ1-1 | TRBV11-2 | - | TGTGCCAGCAGCTTATATGCTGGGGCAGTGAACACTGAAGCTTTCTTT | CASSLYAGAVNTEAFF
- | TRBJ2-2 | TRBV19 | - | TGTGCCAGTAGGGGTTCGGACAGGAACACCGGGGAGCTGTTTTTT | CASRGSDRNTGELFF
- | TRBJ1-2 | TRBV2 | few | TGTGCCAGCAGTGACGACACAGGGCTTAACTATGGCTACACCTTC | CASSDDTGLNYGYTF
- | TRBJ2-7 | TRBV12-3/TRBV12-4 | - | TGTGCCAGCAGTTTAAGGCAGGGCTACGAGCAGTACTTC | CASSLRQGYEQYF
- | TRBJ1-6 | TRBV3-1/TRBV3-2 | - | TGTGCCAGCAGCCAAGTCCAGGGGATCAATTCACCCCTCCACTTT | CASSQVQGINSPLHF
TRBD1 | TRBJ2-3 | TRBV19 | - | TGTGCCAGTAGTATACACCCCCAGGGGGTGACAGATACGCAGTATTTT | CASSIHPQGVTDTQYF
- | TRBJ2-2 | TRBV18 | - | TGTGCCAGCTCTCCGGGGTCCGGGGAGCTGTTTTTT | CASSPGSGELFF
- | TRBJ2-7 | TRBV9 | - | TGTGCCAGCAGCGTAGGGGGGGCCCGGAACGAGCAGTACTTC | CASSVGGARNEQYF
- | TRBJ1-2 | TRBV19 | - | TGTGCCAGTTTGTCAGGGGACGGCTACACCTTC | CASLSGDGYTF
- | TRBJ1-2 | TRBV3-1/TRBV3-2 | - | TGTGCCAGCAGCCAAGATCAAGTGGGGGCCCGATATGGCTACACCTTC | CASSQDQVGARYGYTF
- | TRBJ2-3 | TRBV15 | - | TGTGCCACCAGCGGGAGACAGGCATCTAGCACAGATACGCAGTATTTT | CATSGRQASSTDTQYF
- | TRBJ2-2 | TRBV5-1 | - | TGCGCCAGCAGCTTCGGCACCGGGGAGCTGTTTTTT | CASSFGTGELFF
- | TRBJ2-1 | TRBV7-7 | - | TGTGCCAGCAGCCCCCGGGTAGCCTCCTACAATGAGCAGTTCTTC | CASSPRVASYNEQFF
TRBD1 | TRBJ2-3 | TRBV4-2 | - | TGTGCCAGCAGCTCACCCGGGACAGGGAACACAGATACGCAGTATTTT | CASSSPGTGNTDTQYF
TRBD1 | TRBJ2-7 | TRBV5-6 | - | TGTGCCAGCAGCTCAACGGGACAGGGAAACGAGCAGTACTTC | CASSSTGQGNEQYF
- | TRBJ1-6 | TRBV2 | - | TGTGCCAGCAGAGGCGGACAGCTCGATTCACCCCTCCACTTT | CASRGGQLDSPLHF